This T cell receptor (beta chain) was recovered during a study of cytotoxic CD8 clonotypes in ibrutinib-treated CLL (dated by TCRdb to 2020 to 2022). Background on the whole study: The cohort had 11 to 12 relapsed/refractory and 15 treatment-naive patients; some 17 were IGHV unmutated. Cryopreserved peripheral blood mononuclear cells were collected before treatment, at response, and at either disease progression or sustained remission. Samples averaged roughly 280,000 productive templates and 94,082 productive rearrangements. Samples at response were collected after a median of 12 months of treatment, with a range of roughly 6 to 40 months. Of the 86 participants in the trial, about two dozen had longitudinal samples available. Responses were partial in 24 patients and complete in 2; after median approximately 69 months follow-up, about 14 stayed in remission and about 12 progressed. On the study overall, not on this receptor specifically: Baseline clonality was found to be higher than that of age-matched healthy donors and was strongly correlated with circulating CD8+ T-cell counts. At ibrutinib response clonality went up, during sustained remission it held steady, and at progression it dropped back toward baseline. Sustained-remission and progressing patients did not have matched sampling times, and lymph node repertoires were not examined. Public clonotypes were rare and either shrank or stayed stable during treatment, and the rise in clonality at ibrutinib response reflected expansion of private clonotypes.

Each clonotype received, on average, about 10x coverage in deep resolution sequencing performed on a MiSeq, where the target depth lay between 1 in 1 million and 1 in 200,000 T cells. The immunoSEQ hsTCRB Kit was used to generate TCR beta libraries. From the authors' description of their analysis: ImmunoSEQ Data Assistant and ImmunoSEQ Analyzer were used for data analysis, and V, D and J genes were assigned according to IMGT definitions. Clonality, which ranges from 0 to 1, was calculated by subtracting the normalized Shannon entropy of productive rearrangement frequencies from one. Only overrepresented clonotypes making up at least 0.05% of the repertoire of each patient were included in the public clonotype analysis. Repertoires from approximately 13 age-matched healthy donors in immuneACCESS were used as clonality controls. What TCRdb holds here is the immuneACCESS table cut down to in-frame rearrangements. Part of the clones is not present; checked against another copy, under half of the missing clones reflect an unresolved V gene, and the others are unexplained. Clone size and the V and J calls come from that table; the DNA yielded D and trimming. In this sample the table shows 300,000 to 350,000 clones, about 77% of which occur a single time. The biggest ten clones account for about 6.3% of the sample.

Spanning cysteine to phenylalanine, the CDR3 consists of 16 amino acids. The CDR3 DNA has 48 bases and is translated from base 1. Via the germline V gene, CDR1 is MDHEN and CDR2 SYDVKM. Trimming removed 6 bases from V and 8 bases from J, leaving 22 bases between the germline ends. For TCR beta library preparation, roughly 2.1 micrograms of genomic DNA were isolated from cryopreserved PBMCs. High-throughput TCR beta sequencing was performed on longitudinal blood samples from CLL patients receiving ibrutinib monotherapy. The patients took part in an open-label, single-center phase 2 trial of ibrutinib monotherapy. Note on this clone: The clone's antigen remains unknown. Qualities for individual bases were not recorded, and no much larger clone is one base off.

The source was PBMCs, collected before ibrutinib treatment. This TCR derives from a human donor with chronic lymphocytic leukemia. The sequence joins TRBV28 to TRBJ1-4; no D gene call is confident. This receptor carries the CDR3 CASSLPSPDPREKLFF. The base sequence is TGTGCCAGCAGCTTACCCTCCCCCGACCCTCGGGAAAAACTGTTTTTT.